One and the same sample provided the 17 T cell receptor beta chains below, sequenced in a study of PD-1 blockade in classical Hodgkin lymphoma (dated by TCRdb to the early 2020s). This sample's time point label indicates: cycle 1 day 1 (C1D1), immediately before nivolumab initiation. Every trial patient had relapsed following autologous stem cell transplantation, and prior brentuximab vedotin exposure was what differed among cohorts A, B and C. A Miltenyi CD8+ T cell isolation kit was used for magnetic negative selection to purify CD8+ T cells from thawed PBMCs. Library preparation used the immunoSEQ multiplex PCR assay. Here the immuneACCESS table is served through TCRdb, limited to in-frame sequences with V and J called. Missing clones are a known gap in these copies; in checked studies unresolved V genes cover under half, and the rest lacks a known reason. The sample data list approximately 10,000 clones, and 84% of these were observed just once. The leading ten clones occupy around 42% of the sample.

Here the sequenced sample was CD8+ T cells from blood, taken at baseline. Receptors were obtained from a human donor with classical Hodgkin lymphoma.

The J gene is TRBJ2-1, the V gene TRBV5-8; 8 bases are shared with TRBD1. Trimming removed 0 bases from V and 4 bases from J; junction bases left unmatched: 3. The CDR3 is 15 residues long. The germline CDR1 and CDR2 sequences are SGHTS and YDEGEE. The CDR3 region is CASSLAGQVYNEQFF. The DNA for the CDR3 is TGTGCCAGCAGCTTGGCGGGACAGGTATACAATGAGCAGTTCTTC.

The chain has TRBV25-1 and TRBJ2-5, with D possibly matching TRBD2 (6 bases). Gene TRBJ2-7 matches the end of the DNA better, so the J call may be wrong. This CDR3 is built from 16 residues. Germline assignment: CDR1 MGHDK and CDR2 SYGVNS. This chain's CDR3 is CASSEYGPGENYEQYF. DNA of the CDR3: TGTGCCAGCAGTGAATATGGACCGGGAGAGAACTACGAGCAGTACTTC.

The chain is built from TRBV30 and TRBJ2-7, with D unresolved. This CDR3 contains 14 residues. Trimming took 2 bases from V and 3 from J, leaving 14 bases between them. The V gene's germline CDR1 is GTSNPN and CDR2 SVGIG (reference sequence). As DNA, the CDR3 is TGTGCCTGGAGTAGATCGATGGGCCTCTACGAGCAGTACTTC. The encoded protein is CAWSRSMGLYEQYF.

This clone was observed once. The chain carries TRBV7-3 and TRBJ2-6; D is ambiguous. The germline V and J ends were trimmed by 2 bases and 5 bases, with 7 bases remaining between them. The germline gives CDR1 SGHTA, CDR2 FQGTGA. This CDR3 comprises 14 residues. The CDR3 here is CASSLQSRANVLTF. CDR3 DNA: TGTGCCAGCAGCTTACAAAGTCGGGCCAACGTCCTGACTTTC. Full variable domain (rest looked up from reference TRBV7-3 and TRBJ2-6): GAGVSQTPSNKVTEKGKYVELRCDPISGHTALYWYRQSLGQGPEFLIYFQGTGAADDSGLPNDRFFAVRPEGSVSTLKIQRTERGDSAVYLCASSLQSRANVLTFGAGSRLTVL.

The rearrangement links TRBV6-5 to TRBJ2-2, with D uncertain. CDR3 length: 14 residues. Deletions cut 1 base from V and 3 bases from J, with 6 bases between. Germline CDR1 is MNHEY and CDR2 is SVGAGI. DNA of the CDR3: TGTGCCAGCAGTTACTTCCCGGACACCGGGGAGCTGTTTTTT. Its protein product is CASSYFPDTGELFF.

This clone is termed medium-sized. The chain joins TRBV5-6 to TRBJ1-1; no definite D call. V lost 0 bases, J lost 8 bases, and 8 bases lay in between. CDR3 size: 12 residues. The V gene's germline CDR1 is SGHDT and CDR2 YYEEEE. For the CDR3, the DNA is TGTGCCAGCAGCTTGGTAGGGATGGAAGCTTTCTTT. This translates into CASSLVGMEAFF.

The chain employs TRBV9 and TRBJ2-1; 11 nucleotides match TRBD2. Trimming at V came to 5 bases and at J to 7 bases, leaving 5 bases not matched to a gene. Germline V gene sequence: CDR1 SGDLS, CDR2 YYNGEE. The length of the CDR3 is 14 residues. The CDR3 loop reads CASSTRTSGNEQFF. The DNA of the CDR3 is TGTGCCAGCAGTACTCGGACTAGCGGGAATGAGCAGTTCTTC.

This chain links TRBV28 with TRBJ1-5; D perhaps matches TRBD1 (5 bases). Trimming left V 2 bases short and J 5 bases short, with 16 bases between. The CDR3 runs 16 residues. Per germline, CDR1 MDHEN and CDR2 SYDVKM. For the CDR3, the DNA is TGTGCCAGCAGTTTAGTACCGACAGAACGCTATCAGCCCCAGCATTTT. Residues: CASSLVPTERYQPQHF.

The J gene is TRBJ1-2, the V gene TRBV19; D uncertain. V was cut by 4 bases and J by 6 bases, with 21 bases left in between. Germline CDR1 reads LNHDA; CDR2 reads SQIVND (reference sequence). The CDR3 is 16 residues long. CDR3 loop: CASSTPLDRSVNGYTF. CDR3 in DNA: TGTGCCAGTAGTACACCCCTCGACCGTAGCGTGAATGGCTACACCTTC.

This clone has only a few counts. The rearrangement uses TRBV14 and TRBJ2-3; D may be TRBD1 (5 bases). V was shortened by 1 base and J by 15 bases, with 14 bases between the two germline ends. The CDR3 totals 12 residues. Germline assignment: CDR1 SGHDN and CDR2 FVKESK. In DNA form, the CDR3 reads TGTGCCAGCAGCCAAGTAAGGCAGGGATTATATTTT. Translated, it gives CASSQVRQGLYF. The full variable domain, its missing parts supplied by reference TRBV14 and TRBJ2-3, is EAGVTQFPSHSVIEKGQTVTLRCDPISGHDNLYWYRRVMGKEIKFLLHFVKESKQDESGMPNNRFLAERTGGTYSTLKVQPAELEDSGVYFCASSQVRQGLYFGPGTRLTVL.

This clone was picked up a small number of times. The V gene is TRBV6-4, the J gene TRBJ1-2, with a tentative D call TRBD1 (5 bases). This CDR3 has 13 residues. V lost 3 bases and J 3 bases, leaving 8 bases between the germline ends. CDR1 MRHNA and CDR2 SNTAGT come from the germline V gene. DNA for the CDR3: TGTGCCAGCAGTGATCAGGGCGACTATGGCTACACCTTC. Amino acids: CASSDQGDYGYTF.

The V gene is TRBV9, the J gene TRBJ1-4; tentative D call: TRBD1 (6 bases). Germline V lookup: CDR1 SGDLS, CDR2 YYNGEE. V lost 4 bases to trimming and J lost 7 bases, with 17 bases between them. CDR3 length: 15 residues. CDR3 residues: CASSRGAGVPEKLFF. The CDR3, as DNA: TGTGCCAGCAGCCGGGGGGCAGGGGTCCCTGAAAAACTGTTTTTT.

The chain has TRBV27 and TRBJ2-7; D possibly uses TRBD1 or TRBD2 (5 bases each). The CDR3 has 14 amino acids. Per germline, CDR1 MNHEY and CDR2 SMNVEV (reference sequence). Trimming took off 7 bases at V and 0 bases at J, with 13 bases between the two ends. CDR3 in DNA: TGTGCCAGCACCGGCGAGGGGAGCTCCTACGAGCAGTACTTC. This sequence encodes CASTGEGSSYEQYF.

The CDR3 loop is CASSRDRGYEQYF. CDR3 sequence (DNA): TGTGCCAGCAGTAGGGACAGGGGGTACGAGCAGTACTTC. The chain uses TRBV28 and TRBJ2-7; TRBD1 agrees at 11 bases. Germline V CDR1 and CDR2: MDHEN, SYDVKM. V shed 5 bases, J shed 4 bases, and the junction held 1 base outside the gene matches. CDR3 length: 13 amino acids.

CDR3 sequence: CASASASGSSTDTQYF. The CDR3 region has the DNA TGTGCCAGCGCCTCTGCTAGCGGGAGCTCCACAGATACGCAGTATTTT. This chain connects TRBV27 to TRBJ2-3; 10 nucleotides align to TRBD2. The V and J ends lost 8 bases and 2 bases, in that order; junction bases with no gene match: 10. Germline V gene lookup returns CDR1 MNHEY and CDR2 SMNVEV (reference sequence). The CDR3 is 16 residues long.

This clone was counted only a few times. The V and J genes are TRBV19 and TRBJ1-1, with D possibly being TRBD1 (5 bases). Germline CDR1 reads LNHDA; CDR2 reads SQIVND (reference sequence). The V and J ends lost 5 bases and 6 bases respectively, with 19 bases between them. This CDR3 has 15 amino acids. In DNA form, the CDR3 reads TGTGCCAGTAGTTTAGGCCAGGGTTTGCGCGCTGAAGCTTTCTTT. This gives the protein CASSLGQGLRAEAFF.

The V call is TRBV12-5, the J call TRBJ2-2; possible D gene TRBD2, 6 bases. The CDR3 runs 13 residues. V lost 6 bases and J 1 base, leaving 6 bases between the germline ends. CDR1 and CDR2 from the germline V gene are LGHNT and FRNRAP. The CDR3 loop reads CASGGGNTGELFF. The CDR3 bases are TGTGCTAGTGGGGGAGGGAACACCGGGGAGCTGTTTTTT.